This TCR beta chain is drawn from a study of blood T cell repertoires in COVID-19. V lost 5 bases and J lost 9; bases outside the gene matches: 3. CDR3 size: 14 residues. CDR1 is SGHVS and CDR2 is FQNEAQ in the germline V gene. The assay was immunoSEQ multiplex PCR, and TCRdb's table has in-frame clones only and misses some. This table holds under 95,000 clones, roughly nine tenths found once. The rearrangement uses TRBV7-8 and TRBJ1-6; 11 nucleotides align to TRBD1. The sequencing sample was made of peripheral blood. This sequence originates from a man aged 50-60 years with COVID-19, enrolled during active disease. This CDR3 is CASSPGQGGSPLHF. CDR3 coding DNA: TGTGCCAGCAGCCCGGGACAGGGGGGTTCACCCCTCCACTTT.